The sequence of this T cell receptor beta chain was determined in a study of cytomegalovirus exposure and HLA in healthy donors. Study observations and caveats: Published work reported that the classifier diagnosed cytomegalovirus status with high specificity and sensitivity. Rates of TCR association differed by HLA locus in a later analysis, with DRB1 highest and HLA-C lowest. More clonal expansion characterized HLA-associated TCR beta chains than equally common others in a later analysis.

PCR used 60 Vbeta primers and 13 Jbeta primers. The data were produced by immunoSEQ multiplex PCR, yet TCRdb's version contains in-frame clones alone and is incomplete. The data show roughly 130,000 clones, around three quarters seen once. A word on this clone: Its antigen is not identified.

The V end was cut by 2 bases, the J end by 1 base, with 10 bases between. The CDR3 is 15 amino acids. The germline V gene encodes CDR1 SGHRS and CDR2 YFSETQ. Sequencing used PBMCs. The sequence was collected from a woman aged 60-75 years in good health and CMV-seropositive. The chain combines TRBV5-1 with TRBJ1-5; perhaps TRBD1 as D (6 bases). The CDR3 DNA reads TGCGCCAGCAGCTTATCCGGGACAAGCAATCAGCCCCAGCATTTT. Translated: CASSLSGTSNQPQHF.